This note documents a single TCR beta chain sequence. Its target is unknown. This sample is drawn from a study of response to subunit inactivated influenza vaccine. Findings of the study overall: Authors suggested few new T cells are recruited by each seasonal influenza vaccination.

TCRdb itself ran the RT-PCR reads through MiXCR, one entry per CDR3 protein. The sample carries approximately 530,000 distinct CDR3 sequences, roughly 8.2% recorded once. Trimming removed 0 bases from V and 6 bases from J; junction bases left unmatched: 2. Germline CDR1 DFQATT, CDR2 SNEGSKA (reference sequence). The CDR3 loop spans 13 amino acids. The chain employs TRBV20-1 and TRBJ1-5, with TRBD1 matching 7 bases. The source of this sequence is a man aged 45 to 75 who received an inactivated influenza vaccine. The specimen comprised PBMCs from blood, sampled about 23 months after vaccination. As DNA, the CDR3 is TGCAGTGCTAGAGATCAGGGGGGTCAGCCCCAGCATTTT. Protein sequence: CSARDQGGQPQHF.